Below are 4 T cell receptor beta chains sequenced from a single sample in a study of T cell responses to AZD1222 COVID-19 vaccine. Clones were read by immunoSEQ multiplex PCR, and TCRdb kept only the in-frame ones, dropping some. In the table there are 86,000 or so clones, approximately 89% of which are singletons. Sequenced material: peripheral blood, taken on day 0 of AZD1222 vaccination. All receptors derive from an adult in good health.

The V gene is TRBV28, the J gene TRBJ1-3, with a weak D call TRBD1 (5 bases). Trimming left V 3 bases short and J 3 bases short, with 12 bases between. Germline loops: CDR1 MDHEN, CDR2 SYDVKM. This CDR3 has 15 amino acids. The CDR3 sequence: CASSLGGRGGNTIYF. Here the CDR3 DNA reads TGTGCCAGCAGTTTGGGGGGGAGGGGTGGAAACACCATATATTTT.

The chain uses TRBV3-1 (or the pseudogene TRBV3-2) and TRBJ1-2; no firm D call. The CDR3 totals 12 residues. The ends were cut back, 1 base at V and 8 bases at J, with 8 bases in the middle. Germline loops: CDR1 LGHDT, CDR2 YNNKEL (reference sequence). The CDR3 here is CASSQATEGYTF. The CDR3 DNA reads TGTGCCAGCAGCCAAGCGACCGAGGGCTACACCTTC.

The chain links TRBV18 to TRBJ2-7; tentatively, D is TRBD2 (6 bases). V shed 3 bases and J shed 0 bases, with 12 bases lying between them. CDR1 and CDR2 from the germline V gene are KGHSH and LQKENI. The CDR3 loop spans 15 amino acids. CDR3 loop: CASSPPGGSSYEQYF. The DNA of the CDR3 is TGTGCCAGCTCACCGCCTGGGGGGAGCTCCTACGAGCAGTACTTC.

The chain joins TRBV27 to TRBJ1-1; the D is unclear. CDR3 length: 15 residues. CDR1 and CDR2 (germline): MNHEY, SMNVEV (reference sequence). Trimming stripped 4 bases from V and 0 bases from J, with 12 bases between. CDR3 sequence: CASSSVQVMNTEAFF. In DNA, the CDR3 is TGTGCCAGCAGTTCCGTCCAAGTTATGAACACTGAAGCTTTCTTT.